This TCR beta chain was retrieved from a study of shared clonotypes between healthy human individuals. The CDR3 length is 15 residues. Sequenced by immunoSEQ multiplex PCR; TCRdb stores in-frame clones only, minus some. In the table there are some 1 million clones, roughly 75% of which are singletons. The study separated CD4+ cells into CD45RA+ naive and CD45RA-negative memory subsets. The material sequenced was memory CD4+ T cells sorted from blood. Documented subset: CD45RA-negative fraction. The TCR was taken from a man aged 18 to 30 in good health. The rearrangement joins TRBV21-1 to TRBJ2-5; the table gives TRBD1 as D, unverified against the DNA. TRBV21-1 is recorded as a pseudogene. This chain's CDR3 is CASSKWTGSGETQYF. CDR3 sequence (DNA): TGTGCCAGCAGCAAATGGACAGGGAGTGGGGAGACCCAGTACTTC.